The 11 T cell receptor beta chains in this list originate from one sample, sequenced in a study of siplizumab effects on memory and regulatory T cells. Measured with immunoSEQ multiplex PCR; TCRdb has only the in-frame clones, and not every one. The sample lists around 100,000 clones, about 91% seen once, with approximately 0.71% in the top ten. Material: Tregs sorted from blood. The receptors originated from a human donor in good health.

This chain connects TRBV5-1 to TRBJ2-1; TRBD2 matches at 9 bases. The germline CDR1 and CDR2 sequences are SGHRS and YFSETQ. This CDR3 has 16 residues. V was clipped by 0 bases and J by 5 bases; unmatched bases: 6. For the CDR3, the DNA is TGCGCCAGCAGCTTGGCCAGCGGGAGGTCCGACAATGAGCAGTTCTTC. Residues: CASSLASGRSDNEQFF.

The V and J genes are TRBV5-1 and TRBJ2-3; the match to TRBD2 covers 9 bases. V was clipped by 1 base and J by 2 bases; unmatched bases: 2. The CDR3 has 15 residues. Germline CDR1 is SGHRS and CDR2 is YFSETQ. The CDR3 DNA reads as TGCGCCAGCAGCTTGCTAGCGGGGCTCACAGATACGCAGTATTTT. This encodes CASSLLAGLTDTQYF.

This chain uses TRBV7-2 with TRBJ2-1, with 8 nucleotides matching TRBD2. Germline loops: CDR1 SGHTA, CDR2 FQGNSA. This CDR3 has 17 residues. Unmatched junction bases numbered 8, after V lost 2 bases and J lost 2 bases. The CDR3 protein is CASSLMTAGGTYNEQFF. CDR3 coding DNA: TGTGCCAGCAGCTTAATGACGGCGGGAGGTACCTACAATGAGCAGTTCTTC.

The chain carries TRBV27 and TRBJ1-2; D is undetermined. Germline CDR1 is MNHEY and CDR2 is SMNVEV (reference sequence). The V gene lost 7 bases and the J gene lost 2 bases, with 14 bases spanning the gap. CDR3 size: 14 residues. The DNA for the CDR3 is TGTGCCAGCACCCAACTCGGCGGCAACTATGGCTACACCTTC. The encoded protein is CASTQLGGNYGYTF.

In its sample, this clone was seen once. The chain recombines TRBV7-3 with TRBJ1-1; no reliable D call. Germline CDR1 and CDR2: SGHTA and FQGTGA. Trimming left V 2 bases short and J 1 base short, with 5 bases between. CDR3 length: 13 amino acids. CDR3 loop: CASSLQPNTEAFF. DNA of the CDR3: TGTGCCAGCAGCTTACAGCCGAACACTGAAGCTTTCTTT.

The gene calls are TRBV29-1 and TRBJ2-7; 9 positions agree with TRBD1. With V trimmed by 1 base and J by 3 bases, 4 bases remained unmatched. Germline CDR1 and CDR2: SQVTM and ANQGSEA. The CDR3 covers 14 residues. The CDR3 DNA reads TGCAGCGTTGAAGCGACAGGGGGGATCTACGAGCAGTACTTC. Its protein is CSVEATGGIYEQYF.

The V call is TRBV7-6, the J call TRBJ2-3; D may be TRBD2 (6 bases). V gave up 4 bases and J gave up 6 bases, with 20 bases separating them. The CDR3 is made up of 16 amino acids. From germline, CDR1 is SGHVS and CDR2 FNYEAQ. The CDR3 region has the DNA TGTGCCAGCAGCTCGACCGGGACGGGACTTCGCGATACGCAGTATTTT. It translates to CASSSTGTGLRDTQYF.

The chain recombines TRBV10-2 with TRBJ2-5; 7 bases fit TRBD1. Trimming cost V 4 bases and J 5 bases; bases outside gene matches: 10. The CDR3 spans 15 residues. The germline V gene encodes CDR1 WSHSY and CDR2 SAAADI. The DNA of the CDR3 is TGCGCCAGCAGTGGGCCCTTAGGGGGCGGGGAGACCCAGTACTTC. Translating gives CASSGPLGGGETQYF.

V and J are TRBV7-9 and TRBJ2-7, with unresolved D. The V and J ends lost 0 bases and 8 bases respectively, with 8 bases between them. The V gene's germline CDR1 is SEHNR and CDR2 FQNEAQ (reference sequence). The CDR3 consists of 12 residues. Here the CDR3 DNA reads TGTGCCAGCAGCTTAGCGGACCTTCAGCAGTACTTC. Translating gives CASSLADLQQYF.

The V gene is TRBV15, the J gene TRBJ2-4; D not resolved. V lost 0 bases and J 6 bases, leaving 3 bases between the germline ends. CDR3 length equals 12 residues. Per the germline V gene, CDR1 is LNHNV and CDR2 is YYDKDF (reference sequence). The CDR3: CATSRDLNIQYF. The CDR3 nucleotides read TGTGCCACCAGCAGAGATTTAAACATTCAGTACTTC.

V is TRBV6-5 and J is TRBJ1-1; D unclear. Trimming took off 6 bases at V and 10 bases at J, with 12 bases between the two ends. Germline loops: CDR1 MNHEY, CDR2 SVGAGI. The CDR3 spans 11 residues. The CDR3 loop is CASSQGAAAFF. The DNA for the CDR3 is TGTGCCAGCAGCCAAGGAGCGGCAGCTTTCTTT.